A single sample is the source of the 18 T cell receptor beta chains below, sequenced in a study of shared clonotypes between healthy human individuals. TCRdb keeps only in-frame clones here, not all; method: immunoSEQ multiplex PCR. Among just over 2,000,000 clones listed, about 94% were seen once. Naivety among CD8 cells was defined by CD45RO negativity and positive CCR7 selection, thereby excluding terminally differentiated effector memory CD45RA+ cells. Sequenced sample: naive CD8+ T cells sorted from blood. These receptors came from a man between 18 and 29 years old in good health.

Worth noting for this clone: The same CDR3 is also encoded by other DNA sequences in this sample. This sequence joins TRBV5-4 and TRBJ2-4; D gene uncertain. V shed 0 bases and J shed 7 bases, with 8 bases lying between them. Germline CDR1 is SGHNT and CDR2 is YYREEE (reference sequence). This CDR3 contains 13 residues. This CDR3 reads CASSLAGENIQYF. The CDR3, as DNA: TGTGCCAGCAGCTTGGCCGGCGAGAACATTCAGTACTTC.

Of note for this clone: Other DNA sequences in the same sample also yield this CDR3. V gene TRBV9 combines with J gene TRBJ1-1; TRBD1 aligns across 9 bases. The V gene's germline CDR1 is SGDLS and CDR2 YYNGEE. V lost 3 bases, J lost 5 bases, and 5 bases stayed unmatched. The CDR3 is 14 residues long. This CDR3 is CASSATGGGTEAFF. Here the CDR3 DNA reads TGTGCCAGCAGCGCCACAGGGGGCGGAACTGAAGCTTTCTTT.

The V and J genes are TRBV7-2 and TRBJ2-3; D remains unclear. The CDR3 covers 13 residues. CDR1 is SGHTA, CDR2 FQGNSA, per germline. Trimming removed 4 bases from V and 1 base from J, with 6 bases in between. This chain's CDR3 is CASSSRGTDTQYF. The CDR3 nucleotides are TGTGCCAGCAGCTCCCGAGGCACAGATACGCAGTATTTT.

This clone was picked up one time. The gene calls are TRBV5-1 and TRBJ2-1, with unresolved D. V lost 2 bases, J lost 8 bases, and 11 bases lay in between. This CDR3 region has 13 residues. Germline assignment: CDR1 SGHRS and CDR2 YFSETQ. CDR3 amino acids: CASSFFPVDEQFF. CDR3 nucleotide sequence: TGCGCCAGCAGCTTTTTCCCGGTCGATGAGCAGTTCTTC.

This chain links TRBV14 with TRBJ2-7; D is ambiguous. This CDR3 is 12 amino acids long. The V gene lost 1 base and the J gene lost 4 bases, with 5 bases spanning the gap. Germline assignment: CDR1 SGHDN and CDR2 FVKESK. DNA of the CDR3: TGTGCCAGCAGCCAAGGGTGGTACGAGCAGTACTTC. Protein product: CASSQGWYEQYF.

DNA of the CDR3: TGCAGCGTTGTTCGTGGTACCTACAATGAGCAGTTCTTC. Its protein is CSVVRGTYNEQFF. The V call is TRBV29-1, the J call TRBJ2-1; D ambiguous. Deletions cut 4 bases from V and 2 bases from J, with 9 bases between. There are 13 residues in the CDR3. Germline CDR1 reads SQVTM; CDR2 reads ANQGSEA.

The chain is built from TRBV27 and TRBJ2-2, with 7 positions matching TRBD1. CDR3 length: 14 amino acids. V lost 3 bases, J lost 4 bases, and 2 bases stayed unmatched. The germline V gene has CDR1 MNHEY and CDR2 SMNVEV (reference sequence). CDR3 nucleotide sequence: TGTGCCAGCAGTTTCACAGGGGCCACCGGGGAGCTGTTTTTT. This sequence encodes CASSFTGATGELFF.

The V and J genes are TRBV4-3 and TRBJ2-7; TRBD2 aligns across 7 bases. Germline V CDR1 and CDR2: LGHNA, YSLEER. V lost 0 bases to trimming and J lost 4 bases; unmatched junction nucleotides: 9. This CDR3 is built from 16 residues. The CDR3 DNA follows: TGCGCCAGCAGCCAAGATGACGGGGAGGGCCGATACGAGCAGTACTTC. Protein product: CASSQDDGEGRYEQYF.

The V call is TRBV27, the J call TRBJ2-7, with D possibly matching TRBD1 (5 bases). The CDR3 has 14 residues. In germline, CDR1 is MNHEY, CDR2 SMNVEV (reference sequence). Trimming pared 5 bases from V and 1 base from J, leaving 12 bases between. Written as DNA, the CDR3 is TGTGCCAGCAGTCCCCGACAGAATTCCTACGAGCAGTACTTC. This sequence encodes CASSPRQNSYEQYF.

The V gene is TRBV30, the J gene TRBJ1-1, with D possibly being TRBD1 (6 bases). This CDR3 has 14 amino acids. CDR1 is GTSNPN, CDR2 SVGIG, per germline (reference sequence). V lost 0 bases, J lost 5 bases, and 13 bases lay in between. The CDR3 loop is CAWSVKGVGTEAFF. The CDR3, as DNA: TGTGCCTGGAGTGTTAAGGGGGTGGGGACTGAAGCTTTCTTT.

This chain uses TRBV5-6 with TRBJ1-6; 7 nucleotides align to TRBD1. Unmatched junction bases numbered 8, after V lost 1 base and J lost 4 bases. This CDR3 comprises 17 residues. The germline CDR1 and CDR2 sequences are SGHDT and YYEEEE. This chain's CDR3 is CASSLKEGALYNSPLHF. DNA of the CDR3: TGTGCCAGCAGCTTGAAGGAGGGGGCGTTATATAATTCACCCCTCCACTTT.

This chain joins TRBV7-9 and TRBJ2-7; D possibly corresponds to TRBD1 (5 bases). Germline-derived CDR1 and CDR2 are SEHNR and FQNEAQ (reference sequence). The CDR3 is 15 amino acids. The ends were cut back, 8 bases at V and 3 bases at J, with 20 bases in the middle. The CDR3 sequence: CASRPGRTGHYEQYF. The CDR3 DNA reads TGTGCCAGCCGGCCAGGCCGTACAGGTCACTACGAGCAGTACTTC.

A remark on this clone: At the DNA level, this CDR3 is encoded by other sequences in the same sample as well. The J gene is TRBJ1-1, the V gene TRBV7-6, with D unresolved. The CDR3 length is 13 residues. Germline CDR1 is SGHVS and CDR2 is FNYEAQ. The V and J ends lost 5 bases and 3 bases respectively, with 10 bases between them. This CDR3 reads CASSPSGDTEAFF. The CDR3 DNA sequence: TGTGCCAGCAGCCCCTCCGGGGACACTGAAGCTTTCTTT.

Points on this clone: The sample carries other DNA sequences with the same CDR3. CDR3 sequence (DNA): TGTGCCAGCAGCGTCCCAGGAAACACCATATATTTT. Protein product: CASSVPGNTIYF. The rearrangement links TRBV9 to TRBJ1-3; D is unresolved. The germline gives CDR1 SGDLS, CDR2 YYNGEE. V was cut by 2 bases and J by 4 bases, with 4 bases left in between. The CDR3 is 12 amino acids. The full variable domain, its missing parts supplied by reference TRBV9 and TRBJ1-3, is DSGVTQTPKHLITATGQRVTLRCSPRSGDLSVYWYQQSLDQGLQFLIQYYNGEERAKGNILERFSAQQFPDLHSELNLSSLELGDSALYFCASSVPGNTIYFGEGSWLTVV.

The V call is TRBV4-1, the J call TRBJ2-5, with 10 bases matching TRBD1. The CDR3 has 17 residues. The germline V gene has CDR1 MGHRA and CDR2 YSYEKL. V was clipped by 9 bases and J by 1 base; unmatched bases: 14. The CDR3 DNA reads TGCGCCAGAACAAGACCGAGGACAGGGGGGATCCAAGAGACCCAGTACTTC. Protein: CARTRPRTGGIQETQYF.

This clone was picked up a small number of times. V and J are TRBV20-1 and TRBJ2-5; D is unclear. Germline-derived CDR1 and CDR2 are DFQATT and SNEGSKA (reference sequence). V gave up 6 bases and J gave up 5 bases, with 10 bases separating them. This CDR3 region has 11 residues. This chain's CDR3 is CSAPRGETQYF. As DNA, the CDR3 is TGCAGTGCCCCCCGCGGCGAGACCCAGTACTTC.

CDR3 bases: TGTGCCAGCAGCGTAATAACACCTACAGGGCTAACCTATTATGGCTACACCTTC. It codes for CASSVITPTGLTYYGYTF. V gene TRBV7-9 combines with J gene TRBJ1-2, with D possibly TRBD1 on 6 matching bases. The CDR3 sequence is 18 residues long. Trimming took off 5 bases at V and 5 bases at J, with 27 bases between the two ends. Germline V gives CDR1 SEHNR, CDR2 FQNEAQ (reference sequence).

The chain's CDR3 is CSVLSSYGYTF. In nucleotides, the CDR3 is TGCAGCGTCCTGAGTAGCTATGGCTACACCTTC. The chain combines TRBV29-1 with TRBJ1-2, with D unclear. V was clipped by 6 bases and J by 4 bases, with 9 bases between them. This CDR3 is built from 11 residues. CDR1 SQVTM and CDR2 ANQGSEA come from the germline V gene.